This T cell receptor beta chain originates from a study of blood T cell repertoires in COVID-19 (dated by TCRdb to the early 2020s). At the level of the whole study: The collaborator samples originated in the United States, Italy and Spain and spanned the acute and convalescent phases of COVID-19. The prospective study material was composed of cDNA or gDNA derived from T cells, B-cell-depleted T cells, or PBMCs. Subjects who had been exposed to COVID-19, were actively infected with it, or had recovered from it provided the deeply sampled blood TCRbeta repertoires that made up the dataset. The repertoires were released in a freely available public database intended as a resource for research on the immune response to SARS-CoV-2. The samples were drawn from the first 160 participants of the ongoing ImmuneRACE study and from 1,200 or so subjects provided by 6 global collaborators. A de-identified subject ID, COVID-19 status, age in years and sex were almost always included in the sample metadata. Where available, HLA class I and class II types were obtained from metadata supplied by the sample provider rather than from assay-based typing. Beyond this particular receptor, the publication reports: How much clinical and demographic metadata was included differed by source and by participant, and the metadata was provided uncurated.

For this clone: The antigen it binds to is not known. No much larger clone exists at a distance of one base, and base qualities are not known.

The immunoSEQ Assay, a bias-controlled multiplex PCR, was used to amplify TCRbeta CDR3 regions from genomic DNA. The paper's data handling went like this. The number of nucleated cells in each sample was estimated from the amplification of reference gene primers within the assay. To quantify the absolute abundance of each unique TCRbeta CDR3 rearrangement, sequence reads were collapsed and filtered. For each sample, productive Simpson clonality was calculated by taking the square root of Simpson's diversity index across productive rearrangements. Here the immuneACCESS table is served through TCRdb, limited to in-frame sequences with V and J called. Missing clones are a known gap in these copies; in checked studies unresolved V genes cover under half, and the rest lacks a known reason. The V and J calls and clone size were taken over from that table, and D and trimming were inferred from the DNA. The sample table lists approximately 300,000 clones, 65% to 85% of them with a count of one. 1% to 1.5% of the sample goes to the ten largest clones.

Each collaborating institution followed its own protocols to collect whole blood in K2EDTA tubes. For TCRbeta analysis, collaborator samples were shipped as frozen whole blood, as isolated PBMCs, or as DNA extracted from either sample type. The germline V gene encodes CDR1 SGHDT and CDR2 YYEEEE. Trimming costs V 2 bases and J 0 bases, and their ends lie 13 bases apart. The CDR3 runs 16 residues from the cysteine to the phenylalanine. Only the CDR3 part of the read is kept: 48 bases, read in frame from the first base. The specimen sequenced was peripheral blood. The origin of this receptor is a woman in her 50s with acute or convalescent COVID-19. In this chain, TRBV5-6 is recombined with TRBJ2-3; tentative D gene TRBD2, with 5 bases matching. The nucleotides are TGTGCCAGCAGCTTTGTGTCGGGAATTAGCACAGATACGCAGTATTTT. Translation gives CASSFVSGISTDTQYF.